The rows below give T cell receptor beta chains drawn from one sample of a study of blood T cells in healthy people across ages. In TCRdb, the 5' RACE reads were re-called with MiXCR into one record per CDR3 protein. In the table there are 1.5 million to 2 million distinct CDR3 sequences, about 30% of which are singletons. The source material was blood. The receptors here all came from a young woman in good health. CDR3s include the opening cysteine and the closing phenylalanine or tryptophan. D genes are given only for firm matches. Part of the rows lack a size; the others show once, few, many or a class for expanded clones.

TRBJ2-7 - TRBV12-3/TRBV12-4 - CASSLSSFGTPTYEQYF TGTGCCAGCAGCCTTAGCTCCTTCGGGACACCTACCTACGAGCAGTACTTC
TRBJ2-7 many TRBV20-1 TRBD2 CSAANLAGSDYEQYF TGCAGTGCTGCTAATCTAGCGGGCTCTGACTACGAGCAGTACTTC
TRBJ2-7 - TRBV6-2/TRBV6-3 TRBD1 CASRRDFGTGGYEQYF TGTGCCAGCAGAAGAGACTTCGGGACAGGGGGCTACGAGCAGTACTTC
TRBJ2-5 many TRBV12-3/TRBV12-4 - CASSPGRRALETQYF TGTGCCAGCAGCCCGGGGAGGAGGGCCTTGGAGACCCAGTACTTC
TRBJ1-2 - TRBV7-2 - CASSLEASLGGCTF TGTGCCAGCAGCTTAGAGGCGTCATTGGGGGGCTGCACCTTC
TRBJ2-7 - TRBV30 - CAWGGGASSYEQYF TGTGCCTGGGGGGGGGGCGCTAGCTCCTACGAGCAGTACTTC
TRBJ1-2 - TRBV3-1 - CASSQDRGTVGGYTF TGTGCCAGCAGCCAAGATCGGGGCACCGTCGGTGGCTACACCTTC
TRBJ1-4 - TRBV5-1 TRBD1 CASSLGQGGGVEKLFF TGCGCCAGCAGCTTGGGACAGGGCGGTGGAGTTGAAAAACTGTTTTTT
TRBJ1-5 - TRBV16 - CASSQSRTSASGQPQHF TGTGCCAGCAGCCAATCGAGGACTTCAGCCTCGGGTCAGCCCCAGCATTTT
TRBJ2-7 - TRBV7-3 - CASSLEAKSSYEQYF TGTGCCAGCAGCTTAGAGGCGAAGAGCTCCTACGAGCAGTACTTC
TRBJ2-3 many TRBV20-1 - CSASDVNTDTQYF TGCAGTGCTAGTGATGTAAACACAGATACGCAGTATTTT
TRBJ1-5 - TRBV12-3/TRBV12-4 TRBD1 CASSTDRVRQPQHF TGTGCCAGCAGTACTGACAGGGTTCGGCAGCCCCAGCATTTT
TRBJ1-1 - TRBV7-8 - CASIPGIGYTEAFF TGTGCCAGCATCCCTGGGATCGGATACACTGAGGCTTTCTTT
TRBJ2-1 - TRBV24-1 - CATSEIAGTGDNEQFF TGTGCCACCAGTGAAATAGCCGGGACTGGAGACAATGAGCAGTTCTTC
TRBJ2-7 few TRBV28 - CASSFTADDYEQYF TGTGCCAGCAGTTTCACGGCGGACGACTACGAGCAGTACTTC
TRBJ2-7 - TRBV4-1 TRBD1 CASSQEDRSSYEQYF TGCGCCAGCAGCCAAGAGGACAGGAGCTCCTACGAGCAGTACTTC
TRBJ2-1 many TRBV12-3/TRBV12-4 TRBD2 CASSPSGGHSYNEQFF TGTGCCAGCAGCCCTAGCGGGGGCCACTCCTACAATGAGCAGTTCTTC
TRBJ2-1 - TRBV7-8 TRBD2 CASSLAYSRRGYNEQFF TGTGCCAGCAGCTTAGCGTACAGTCGGCGGGGGTACAATGAGCAGTTCTTC
TRBJ2-1 few TRBV3-1 - CAGQKGKPSSYNEQFF TGTGCCGGCCAAAAGGGGAAACCTAGCTCCTACAATGAGCAGTTCTTC
TRBJ2-1 - TRBV15 TRBD2 CATSTGAGGHSEQFF TGTGCCACCAGCACCGGGGCGGGGGGTCACAGTGAGCAGTTCTTC
TRBJ1-2 many TRBV20-1 TRBD1 CSARDPVRGQTNYGYTF TGCAGTGCTAGAGATCCAGTGAGGGGACAGACTAACTATGGCTACACCTTC
TRBJ2-1 - TRBV7-2 - CAGSLDREGDEQFF TGTGCCGGCAGTTTGGACAGGGAGGGCGATGAGCAGTTCTTC
TRBJ1-3 - TRBV20-1 TRBD1 CSAATGAGNTIYF TGCAGTGCGGCGACAGGGGCTGGAAACACCATATATTTT
TRBJ2-7 many TRBV15 - CATSRSMSSYEQYF TGTGCCACCAGCAGATCGATGAGCTCCTACGAGCAGTACTTC
TRBJ2-3 - TRBV3-1 TRBD2 CASSRTSGNTDTQYF TGTGCCAGCAGCCGGACTAGCGGGAACACAGATACGCAGTATTTT
TRBJ2-7 many TRBV18 TRBD1 CASSPQGAYSYEQYF TGTGCCAGCTCACCACAGGGGGCCTACTCCTACGAGCAGTACTTC
TRBJ2-4 - TRBV30 - CAWSIQSPIQYF TGTGCCTGGAGTATACAGAGCCCCATTCAGTACTTC
TRBJ2-1 few TRBV29-1 - CSVGEGRQFF TGCAGCGTTGGAGAGGGCAGACAGTTCTTC
TRBJ2-7 - TRBV5-5 - CTSSLGGTDYEQYF TGTACCAGCAGCTTAGGGGGGACAGATTACGAGCAGTACTTC
TRBJ1-3 - TRBV7-9 - CANTFESSGNTIYF TGTGCCAACACGTTCGAGTCCTCTGGAAACACCATATATTTT
TRBJ2-7 - TRBV27 - CASSLNSVAYEQYF TGTGCCAGCAGTTTAAACAGCGTAGCCTACGAGCAGTACTTC
TRBJ1-4 few TRBV6-6 TRBD1 CASSFPTGQGTEKLFF TGTGCCAGCAGTTTCCCAACGGGACAGGGGACTGAAAAACTGTTTTTT
TRBJ1-1 - TRBV2 - CASRRDSVMAFF TGTGCCAGCAGGAGGGACTCGGTAATGGCTTTCTTT
TRBJ2-7 few TRBV30 - CAWSGGYSYEQYF TGTGCCTGGAGTGGGGGATACTCCTACGAGCAGTACTTC
TRBJ1-5 few TRBV12-5 TRBD1 CASALDRVGNQPQHF TGTGCTAGTGCTCTGGACAGGGTGGGCAATCAGCCCCAGCATTTT
TRBJ2-7 - TRBV29-1 - CSVEDARGEQYF TGCAGCGTTGAAGATGCGAGAGGCGAGCAGTACTTC
TRBJ2-5 many TRBV12-3/TRBV12-4 - CASSPQGSQETQYF TGTGCCAGCAGTCCGCAAGGATCCCAAGAGACCCAGTACTTC
TRBJ2-7 - TRBV9 - CASSVEVLGYEQYF TGTGCCAGCAGCGTAGAAGTACTCGGCTACGAGCAGTACTTC